The rows below give T cell receptor beta chains drawn from one sample of a study of early T cells in non-severe SARS-CoV-2 infection. MiXCR was run by TCRdb on the 5' RACE reads, yielding one entry per CDR3 protein. The table includes about 61,000 distinct CDR3 sequences, 9.5% to 15% detected once. Source: whole blood, taken at baseline. Receptors were obtained from an adult who was a healthcare worker with PCR-confirmed SARS-CoV-2 infection or an uninfected control (not recorded which). The donor label of this sample is uncertain. CDR3s include the opening cysteine and the closing phenylalanine or tryptophan.

V gene	J gene	CDR3 protein
TRBV4-2	TRBJ2-2	CASSQDPIDRHTGELFF
TRBV7-3	TRBJ2-1	CASSLTGTSDLLFF
TRBV11-2	TRBJ1-5	CASSPTTFSNQPQHF
TRBV7-2	TRBJ1-6	CASSLGDRGQRNSPLHF
TRBV18	TRBJ1-1	CASSPTGRTEAFF
TRBV6-6	TRBJ2-5	CASSYNIQGAHRETQYF
TRBV7-2	TRBJ1-1	CASSFGQPNTEAFF
TRBV7-3	TRBJ1-1	CASSLTGGTEAFF
TRBV7-3	TRBJ1-1	CASIIQLNTEAFF
TRBV5-1	TRBJ2-4	CASSPWTGDSNIQYF
TRBV11-2	TRBJ2-1	CASSLDSLVSYNEQFF
TRBV12-3/TRBV12-4	TRBJ2-1	CASSRGGDEQFF
TRBV12-3/TRBV12-4	TRBJ1-5	CASRSEPGGGQPQHF
TRBV20-1	TRBJ2-6	CSAPNRGSGANVLTF
TRBV7-3	TRBJ2-3	CASSRTGVNTDTQYF
TRBV7-9	TRBJ2-1	CASSLRGTRVWEQFF
TRBV6-5	TRBJ2-2	CASSYSTTGELFF
TRBV27	TRBJ2-5	CASSPWGGQETQYF
TRBV6-1	TRBJ2-1	CASSEALVRGGGINEQFF
TRBV7-6	TRBJ1-1	CASSSYREIAFF
TRBV5-1	TRBJ1-1	CASSWGAEAFF
TRBV7-6	TRBJ2-3	CASSLTGGPTGRTQYF
TRBV12-3/TRBV12-4	TRBJ2-2	CASSLWGWELFF
TRBV21-1	TRBJ1-2	CASSMVGSYYGYTF
TRBV19	TRBJ1-5	CASTAQGASQPQHF
TRBV20-1	TRBJ2-3	CSAREIRRGNTDTQYF
TRBV6-5	TRBJ1-2	CASTYSYRANYGYTF
TRBV27	TRBJ2-1	CASSFQRKQFF
TRBV4-1	TRBJ1-2	CASSQEVTANYGYTF
TRBV4-2	TRBJ2-5	CASSQGKGGLQETQYF
TRBV5-1	TRBJ2-1	CASRLGAGDSYNEQFF
TRBV2	TRBJ2-6	CASRTGPGANVLTF
TRBV6-1	TRBJ1-1	CASSEAPTGRGLEAFF
TRBV4-1	TRBJ2-1	CASSQDGLAGGYNEQFF
TRBV6-4	TRBJ2-3	CASSQGQFTDTQYF
TRBV7-8	TRBJ2-2	CASNTGVRTGELFF
TRBV6-5	TRBJ1-3	CASRSSGPGGKAGNTIYF
TRBV21-1	TRBJ2-1	CASSKDDQAGGVYNEQFF
TRBV20-1	TRBJ2-5	CSAPGLGGETQYF
TRBV11-2	TRBJ2-1	CASSSGYNEQFF
TRBV3-1	TRBJ2-3	CASSPRGLATDTQYF
TRBV6-1	TRBJ2-1	CASQDSHTNYNEQFF
TRBV6-1	TRBJ2-3	CASSEARLAVASTDTQYF
TRBV27	TRBJ2-3	CASSLRLGLPWGDTQYF
TRBV20-1	TRBJ2-5	CSARLAGEPKETQYF
TRBV2	TRBJ1-4	CASRGTREKLFF
TRBV20-1	TRBJ2-3	CSARSEVTPDTQYF
TRBV3-1	TRBJ1-2	CASSQDMAGYGYTF
TRBV2	TRBJ1-2	CASSEYQFNYGYTF
TRBV7-2	TRBJ2-3	CASSLESSGDTQYF
TRBV20-1	TRBJ1-6	CSARVRTGGVGNSPLHF
TRBV3-1	TRBJ2-4	CASSQAGTGLNIQYF
TRBV29-1	TRBJ2-1	CSVLPSTRDRGVGEQFF
TRBV9	TRBJ2-3	CASSPSLRSSTDTQYF
TRBV7-7	TRBJ2-2	CASSSFGGLNTGELFF